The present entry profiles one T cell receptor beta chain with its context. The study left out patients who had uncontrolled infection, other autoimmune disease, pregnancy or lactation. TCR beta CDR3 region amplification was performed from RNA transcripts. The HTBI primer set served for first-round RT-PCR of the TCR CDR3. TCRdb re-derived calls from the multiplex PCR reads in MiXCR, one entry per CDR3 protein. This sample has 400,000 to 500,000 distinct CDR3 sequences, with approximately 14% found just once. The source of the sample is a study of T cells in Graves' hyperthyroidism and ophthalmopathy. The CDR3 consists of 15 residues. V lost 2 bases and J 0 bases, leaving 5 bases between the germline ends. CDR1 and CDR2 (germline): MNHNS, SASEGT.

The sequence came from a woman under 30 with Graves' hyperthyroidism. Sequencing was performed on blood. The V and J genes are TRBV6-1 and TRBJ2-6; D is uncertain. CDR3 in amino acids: CASSEKRSGANVLTF. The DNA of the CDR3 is TGTGCCAGCAGTGAAAAACGCTCTGGGGCCAACGTCCTGACTTTC.